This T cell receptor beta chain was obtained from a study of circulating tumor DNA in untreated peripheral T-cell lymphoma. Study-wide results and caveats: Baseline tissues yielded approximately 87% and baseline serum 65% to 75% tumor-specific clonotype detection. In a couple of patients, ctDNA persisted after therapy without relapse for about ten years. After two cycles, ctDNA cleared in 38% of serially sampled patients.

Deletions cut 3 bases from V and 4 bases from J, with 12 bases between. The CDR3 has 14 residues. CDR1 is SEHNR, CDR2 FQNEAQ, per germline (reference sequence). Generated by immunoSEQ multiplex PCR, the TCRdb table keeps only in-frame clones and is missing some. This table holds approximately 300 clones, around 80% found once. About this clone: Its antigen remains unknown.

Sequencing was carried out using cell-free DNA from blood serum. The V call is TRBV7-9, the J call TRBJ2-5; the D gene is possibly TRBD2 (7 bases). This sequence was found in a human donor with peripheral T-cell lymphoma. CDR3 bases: TGTGCCAGCAGCTTTGGCGGGGGCCGAGAGACCCAGTACTTC. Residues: CASSFGGGRETQYF.